This entry is about one T cell receptor beta chain. This CDR3 has 18 amino acids. CDR1 is PRHDT and CDR2 is FYEKMQ in the germline V gene (reference sequence). Unmatched junction bases numbered 12, after V lost 5 bases and J lost 5 bases. This entry comes from a study of blood T cell repertoires in COVID-19. Study-wide context: Samples of COVID-19 (acute and convalescent) were obtained from the United States, Italy and Spain. Nucleic acid was either cDNA or gDNA, and it came from T cells, B-cell-depleted T cells, or PBMCs.

Profiled with immunoSEQ multiplex PCR; TCRdb holds only in-frame clones, not every one. The data hold over 45,000 clones, with roughly 84% observed a single time. The sample comprised peripheral blood. The receptor was isolated from a man aged 45-65 years with active COVID-19. This chain connects TRBV13 to TRBJ2-2; TRBD2 agrees at 12 bases. The CDR3 region is CASSNRLAGVSGTGELFF. As DNA, the CDR3 is TGTGCCAGCAGCAACCGACTAGCGGGGGTCTCGGGAACCGGGGAGCTGTTTTTT. The full variable domain, rest sourced from reference TRBV13 and TRBJ2-2, is AAGVIQSPRHLIKEKRETATLKCYPIPRHDTVYWYQQGPGQDPQFLISFYEKMQSDKGSIPDRFSAQQFSDYHSELNMSSLELGDSALYFCASSNRLAGVSGTGELFFGEGSRLTVL.